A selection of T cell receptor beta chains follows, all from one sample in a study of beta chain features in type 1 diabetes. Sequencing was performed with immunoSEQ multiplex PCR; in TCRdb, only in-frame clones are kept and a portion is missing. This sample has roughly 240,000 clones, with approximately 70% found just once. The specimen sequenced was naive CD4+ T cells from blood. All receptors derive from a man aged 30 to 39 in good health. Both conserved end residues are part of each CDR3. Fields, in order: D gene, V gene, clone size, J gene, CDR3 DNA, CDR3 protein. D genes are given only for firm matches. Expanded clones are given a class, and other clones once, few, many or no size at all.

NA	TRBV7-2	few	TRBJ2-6	TGTGCCAGCAGCTACCCCTCTGGGGCCAACGTCCTGACTTTC	CASSYPSGANVLTF
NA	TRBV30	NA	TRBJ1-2	TGTGCCTGGAGTATCGCGGCCCGCCGCCCTAACTATGGCTACACCTTC	CAWSIAARRPNYGYTF
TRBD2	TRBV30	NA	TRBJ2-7	TGTGCCTGGAGTAACCCTAGCGGGAGTTTTTCCTACGAGCAGTACTTC	CAWSNPSGSFSYEQYF
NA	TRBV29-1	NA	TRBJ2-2	TGCAGCGTTCAAGGGTTGGGCGGACGGATGAACACCGGGGAGCTGTTTTTT	CSVQGLGGRMNTGELFF
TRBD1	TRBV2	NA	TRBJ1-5	TGTGCCAGCGGGGTGGAGGGGGCCCCCAATCAGCCCCAGCATTTT	CASGVEGAPNQPQHF
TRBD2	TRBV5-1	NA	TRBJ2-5	TGCGCCAGCGGGACTAGCGGGCGCCTCCAAGAGACCCAGTACTTC	CASGTSGRLQETQYF
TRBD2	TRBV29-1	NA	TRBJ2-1	TGCAGCGTTGAAAGGCTAGCGGGGATGGATGAGCAGTTCTTC	CSVERLAGMDEQFF
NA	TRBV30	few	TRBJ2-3	TGTGCCTGGAGTGTAAGCATAACCCGCTCACGGAGGGCGCAGTATTTT	CAWSVSITRSRRAQYF
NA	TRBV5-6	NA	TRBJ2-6	TGTGCCAGCAGCTTGGACAGCTCTGGGGCCAACGTCCTGACTTTC	CASSLDSSGANVLTF
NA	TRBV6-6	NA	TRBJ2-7	TGTGCCAGCAGTTACTCGAAGTCCGAGCAGTACTTC	CASSYSKSEQYF
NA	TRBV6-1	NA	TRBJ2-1	TGTGCCAGCAGTGAAAGCCTAGCCGGAGGCTATGAGCAGTTCTTC	CASSESLAGGYEQFF
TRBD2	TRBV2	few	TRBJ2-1	TGTGCCAGCAGGGAAAGGGGGACTAGGATCACTGAGCAGTTCTTC	CASRERGTRITEQFF
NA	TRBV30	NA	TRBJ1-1	TGTGCCTGGCTGAGTCATGAAGCTTTCTTT	CAWLSHEAFF
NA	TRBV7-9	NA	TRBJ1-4	TGTGCCAGCAGCGTACGGGCAACTAATGAAAAACTGTTTTTT	CASSVRATNEKLFF
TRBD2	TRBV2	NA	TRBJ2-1	TGTGCCAGCAGTGAGCGAGCGGGAGGAGGCGATGAGCAGTTCTTC	CASSERAGGGDEQFF
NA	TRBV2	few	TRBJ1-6	TGTGCCAGCAGTGAAAGGGGGTTTAATTCACCCCTCCACTTT	CASSERGFNSPLHF
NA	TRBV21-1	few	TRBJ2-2	TGTGCCAGCAGCAAAGCGAGGGGGACTAGCATCTCCGGGGAGCTGTTTTTT	CASSKARGTSISGELFF
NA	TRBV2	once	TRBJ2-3	TGTGCCAGCACCCTGCGTCGCTCGTCCACAGATACGCAGTATTTT	CASTLRRSSTDTQYF
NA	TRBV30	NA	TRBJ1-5	TGTGCCTGGGAGGGAGGGGTCAATCAGCCCCAGCATTTT	CAWEGGVNQPQHF
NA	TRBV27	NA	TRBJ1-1	TGTGCCAGCAGTTTATGGGGAGGGAACACTGAAGCTTTCTTT	CASSLWGGNTEAFF
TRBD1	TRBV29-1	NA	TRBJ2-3	TGCAGCGGAGCCGTGGGACAGGGAGATACGCAGTATTTT	CSGAVGQGDTQYF
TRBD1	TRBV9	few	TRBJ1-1	TGTGCCAGCAGCCCCCTCGGGGACAGGGGGCGGACTGAAGCTTTCTTT	CASSPLGDRGRTEAFF
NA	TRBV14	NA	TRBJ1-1	TGTGCCAGCAGCCTCAGTACGAACACTGAAGCTTTCTTT	CASSLSTNTEAFF
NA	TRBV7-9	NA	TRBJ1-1	TGTGCCAGCAGCTTATCCACTGAAGCTTTCTTT	CASSLSTEAFF
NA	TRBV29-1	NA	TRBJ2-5	TGCAGCGTTGAAGGTGGGGGCGGCGGGGAGACCCAGTACTTC	CSVEGGGGGETQYF
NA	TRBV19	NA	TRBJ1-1	TGTGCCAGTAGTTCCGGATCGCTAGGATGGAACACTGAAGCTTTCTTT	CASSSGSLGWNTEAFF
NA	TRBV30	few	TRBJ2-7	TGTGCCTGCCGACGTGGGCCGCGCGGTACTAACGAGCAGTACTTC	CACRRGPRGTNEQYF
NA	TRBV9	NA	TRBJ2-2	TGTGCCAGCAGCGTTGGCCACACCGGGGAGCTGTTTTTT	CASSVGHTGELFF
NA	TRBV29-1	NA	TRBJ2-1	TGCAGCGTTGCGAAGACTTGGAGCTCCTACAATGAGCAGTTCTTC	CSVAKTWSSYNEQFF
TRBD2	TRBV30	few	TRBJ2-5	TGTGCCTGGAGTAGGGACTACGGGGAGACCCAGTACTTC	CAWSRDYGETQYF
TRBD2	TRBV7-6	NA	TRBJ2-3	TGTGCCAGCAGCTCCCGACTAGCGCGGGAGGGAGATACGCAGTATTTT	CASSSRLAREGDTQYF
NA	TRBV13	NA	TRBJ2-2	TGTGCCAGCAGCTTAGATCGTGGTAACACCGGGGAGCTGTTTTTT	CASSLDRGNTGELFF
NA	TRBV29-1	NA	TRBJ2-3	TGCAGCCTAATTAGGGGTCCAGATACGCAGTATTTT	CSLIRGPDTQYF
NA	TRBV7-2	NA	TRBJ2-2	TGTGCCAGCAGCTCGCTGAGTGTCACCGGGGAGCTGTTTTTT	CASSSLSVTGELFF
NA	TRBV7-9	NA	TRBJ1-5	TGTGCCAGCAGCGCGGGACCGGGTCGAGGCGCTCAGGGCAATCAGCCCCAGCATTTT	CASSAGPGRGAQGNQPQHF
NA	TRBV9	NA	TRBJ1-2	TGTGCCAGCAGCGTAGACCCAGGCACTAACTATGGCTACACCTTC	CASSVDPGTNYGYTF
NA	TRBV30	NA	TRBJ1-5	TGTGCCTGGAGTGTATTCCCGAGCCAGCCCCAGCATTTT	CAWSVFPSQPQHF
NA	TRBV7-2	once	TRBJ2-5	TGTGCCAGCAGCTTAGAAGGGTTGGGGACCCAGTACTTC	CASSLEGLGTQYF
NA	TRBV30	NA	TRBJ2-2	TGTGCCTGGTCCCGGGCCGCCGTCACCGGGGAGCTGTTTTTT	CAWSRAAVTGELFF
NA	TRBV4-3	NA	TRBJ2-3	TGCGCCAGCAGCCAAGAATCCGATACGCAGTATTTT	CASSQESDTQYF
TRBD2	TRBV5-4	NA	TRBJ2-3	TGTGCCAGCAGCCGTAGACTAGCGGGGGGGCCAGATACGCAGTATTTT	CASSRRLAGGPDTQYF